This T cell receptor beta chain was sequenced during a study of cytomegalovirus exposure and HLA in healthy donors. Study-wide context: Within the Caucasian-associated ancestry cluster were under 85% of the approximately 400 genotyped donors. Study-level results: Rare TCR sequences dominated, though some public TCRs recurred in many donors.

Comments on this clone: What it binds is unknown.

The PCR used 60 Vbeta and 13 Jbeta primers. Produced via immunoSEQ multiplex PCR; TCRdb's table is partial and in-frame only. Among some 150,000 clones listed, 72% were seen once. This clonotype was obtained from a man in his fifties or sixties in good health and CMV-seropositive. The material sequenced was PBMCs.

CDR3: CASGRGQETQYF. The CDR3 DNA sequence: TGTGCTAGTGGCAGGGGGCAAGAGACCCAGTACTTC. The chain uses TRBV12-5 and TRBJ2-5, with TRBD1 matching over 7 bases. Germline values: CDR1 LGHNT, CDR2 FRNRAP. V lost 6 bases to trimming and J lost 2 bases; unmatched junction nucleotides: 0. There are 12 residues in the CDR3.